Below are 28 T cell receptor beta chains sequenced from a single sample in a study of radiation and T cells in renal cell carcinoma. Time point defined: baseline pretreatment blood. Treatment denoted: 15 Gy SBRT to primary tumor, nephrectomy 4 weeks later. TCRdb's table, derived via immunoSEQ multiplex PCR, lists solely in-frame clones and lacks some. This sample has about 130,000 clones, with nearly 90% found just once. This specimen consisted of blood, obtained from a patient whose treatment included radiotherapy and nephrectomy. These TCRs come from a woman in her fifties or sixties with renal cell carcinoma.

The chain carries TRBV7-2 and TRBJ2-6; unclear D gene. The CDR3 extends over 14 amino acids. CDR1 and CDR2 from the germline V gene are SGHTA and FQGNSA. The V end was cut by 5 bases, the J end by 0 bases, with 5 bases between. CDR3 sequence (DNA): TGTGCCAGCAGCCGGAACTCTGGGGCCAACGTCCTGACTTTC. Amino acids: CASSRNSGANVLTF.

Here the CDR3 reads CASSITGQAGNTIYF. The CDR3 DNA reads as TGCGCCAGCAGCATAACAGGGCAGGCTGGAAACACCATATATTTT. This chain joins TRBV5-1 and TRBJ1-3; perhaps TRBD1 as D (6 bases). V was clipped by 4 bases and J by 2 bases, with 13 bases between them. Germline CDR1 and CDR2: SGHRS and YFSETQ. The CDR3 totals 15 residues.

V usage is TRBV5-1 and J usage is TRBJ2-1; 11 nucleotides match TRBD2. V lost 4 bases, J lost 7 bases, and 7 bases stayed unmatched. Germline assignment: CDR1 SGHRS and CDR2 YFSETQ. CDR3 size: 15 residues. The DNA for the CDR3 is TGCGCCAGCAGCCTTAGCGGGGGGGCGTCGAATGAGCAGTTCTTC. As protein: CASSLSGGASNEQFF.

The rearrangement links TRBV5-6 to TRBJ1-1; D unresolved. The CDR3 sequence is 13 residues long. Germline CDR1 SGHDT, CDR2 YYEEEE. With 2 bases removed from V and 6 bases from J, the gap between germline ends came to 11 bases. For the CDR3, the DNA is TGTGCCAGCAGCTTAAGGACCTTTGCTGAAGCTTTCTTT. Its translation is CASSLRTFAEAFF.

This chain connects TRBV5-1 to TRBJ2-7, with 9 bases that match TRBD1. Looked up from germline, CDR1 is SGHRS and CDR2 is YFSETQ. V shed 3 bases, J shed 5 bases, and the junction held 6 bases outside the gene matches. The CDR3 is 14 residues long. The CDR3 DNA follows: TGCGCCAGCAGCTCCGGGACAGGGACAAACGAGCAGTACTTC. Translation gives CASSSGTGTNEQYF.

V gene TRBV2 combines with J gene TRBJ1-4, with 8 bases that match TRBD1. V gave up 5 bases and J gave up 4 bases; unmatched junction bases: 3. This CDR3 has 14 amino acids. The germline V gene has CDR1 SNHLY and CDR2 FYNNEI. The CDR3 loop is CASSMDRDNEKLFF. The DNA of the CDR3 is TGTGCCAGCAGTATGGACAGGGATAATGAAAAACTGTTTTTT.

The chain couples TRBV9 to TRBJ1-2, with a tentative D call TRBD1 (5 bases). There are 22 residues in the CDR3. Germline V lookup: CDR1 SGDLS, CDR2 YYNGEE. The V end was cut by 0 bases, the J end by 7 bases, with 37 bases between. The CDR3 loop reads CASSVVITGQETTSFLSVGYTF. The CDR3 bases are TGTGCCAGCAGCGTAGTGATCACAGGCCAAGAGACCACGTCTTTCTTATCGGTTGGCTACACCTTC.

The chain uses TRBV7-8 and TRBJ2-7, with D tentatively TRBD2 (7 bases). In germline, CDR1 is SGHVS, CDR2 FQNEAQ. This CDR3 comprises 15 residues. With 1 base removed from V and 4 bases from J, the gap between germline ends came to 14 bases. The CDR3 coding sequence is TGTGCCAGCAGCTTAGTGGTTGGGGGGGCATACGAGCAGTACTTC. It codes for CASSLVVGGAYEQYF.

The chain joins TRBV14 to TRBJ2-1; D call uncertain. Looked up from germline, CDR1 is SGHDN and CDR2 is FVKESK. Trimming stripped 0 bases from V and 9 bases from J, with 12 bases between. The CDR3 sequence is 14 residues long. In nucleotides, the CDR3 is TGTGCCAGCAGCCAAGATCGCCGCCTAGGTGAGCAGTTCTTC. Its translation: CASSQDRRLGEQFF.

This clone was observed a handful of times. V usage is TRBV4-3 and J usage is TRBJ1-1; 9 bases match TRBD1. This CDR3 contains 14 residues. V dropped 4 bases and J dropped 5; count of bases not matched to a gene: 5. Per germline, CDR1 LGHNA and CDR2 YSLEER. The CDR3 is CASSLGQGTTEAFF. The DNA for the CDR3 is TGCGCCAGCAGCCTGGGACAGGGTACGACTGAAGCTTTCTTT.

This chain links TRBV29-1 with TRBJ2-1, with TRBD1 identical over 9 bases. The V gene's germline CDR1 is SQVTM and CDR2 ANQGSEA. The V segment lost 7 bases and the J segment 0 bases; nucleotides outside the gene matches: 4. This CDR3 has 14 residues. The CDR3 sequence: CSGMTGGSYNEQFF. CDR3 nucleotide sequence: TGCAGCGGCATGACAGGGGGCTCCTACAATGAGCAGTTCTTC.

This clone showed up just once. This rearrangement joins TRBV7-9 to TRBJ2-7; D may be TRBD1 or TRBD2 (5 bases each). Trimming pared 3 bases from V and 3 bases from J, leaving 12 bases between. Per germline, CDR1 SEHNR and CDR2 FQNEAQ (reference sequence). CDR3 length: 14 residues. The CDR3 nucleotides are TGTGCCAGCAGCTTCGGGGCCGAGGTCTACGAGCAGTACTTC. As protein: CASSFGAEVYEQYF. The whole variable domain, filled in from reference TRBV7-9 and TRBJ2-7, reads DTGVSQNPRHKITKRGQNVTFRCDPISEHNRLYWYRQTLGQGPEFLTYFQNEAQLEKSRLLSDRFSAERPKGSFSTLEIQRTEQGDSAMYLCASSFGAEVYEQYFGPGTRLTVT.

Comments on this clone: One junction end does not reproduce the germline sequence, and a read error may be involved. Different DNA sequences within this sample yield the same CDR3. The CDR3 nucleotides read TGTGCCAGCAGAATTACATCGGACATTCAGTATTTC. Encoded protein: CASRITSDIQYF. The chain combines TRBV6-6 with TRBJ2-4; TRBD1 is a possible D gene (5 bases). Germline V gene lookup returns CDR1 MNHNY and CDR2 SVGAGI (reference sequence). The CDR3 loop spans 12 amino acids.

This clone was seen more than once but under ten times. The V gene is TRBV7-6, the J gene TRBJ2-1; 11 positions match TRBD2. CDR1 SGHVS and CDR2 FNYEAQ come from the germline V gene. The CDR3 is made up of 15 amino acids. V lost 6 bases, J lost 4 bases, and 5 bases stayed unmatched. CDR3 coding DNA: TGTGCCAGCAGACACACTAGCGGGGGATACAATGAGCAGTTCTTC. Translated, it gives CASRHTSGGYNEQFF.

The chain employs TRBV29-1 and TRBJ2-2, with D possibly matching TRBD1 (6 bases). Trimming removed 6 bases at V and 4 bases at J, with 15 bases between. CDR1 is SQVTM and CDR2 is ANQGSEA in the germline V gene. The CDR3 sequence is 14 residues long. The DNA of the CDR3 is TGCAGCGTCCGACAGGCGGTGGGCACCGGGGAGCTGTTTTTT. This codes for CSVRQAVGTGELFF.

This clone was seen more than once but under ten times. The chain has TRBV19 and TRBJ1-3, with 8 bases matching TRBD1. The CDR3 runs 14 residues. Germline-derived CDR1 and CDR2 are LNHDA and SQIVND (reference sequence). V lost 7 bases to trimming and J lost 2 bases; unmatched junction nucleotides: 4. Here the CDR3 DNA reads TGTGCCAGTACCTCACAGGGGGCTGGAAACACCATATATTTT. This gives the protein CASTSQGAGNTIYF. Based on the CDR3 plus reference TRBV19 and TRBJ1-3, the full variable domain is DGGITQSPKYLFRKEGQNVTLSCEQNLNHDAMYWYRQDPGQGLRLIYYSQIVNDFQKGDIAEGYSVSREKKESFPLTVTSAQKNPTAFYLCASTSQGAGNTIYFGEGSWLTVV.

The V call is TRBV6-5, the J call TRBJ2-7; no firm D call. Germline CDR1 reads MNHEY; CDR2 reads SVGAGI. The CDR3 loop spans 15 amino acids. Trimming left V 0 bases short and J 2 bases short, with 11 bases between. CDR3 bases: TGTGCCAGCAGTTACTCTCCGACACACGCCTACGAGCAGTACTTC. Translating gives CASSYSPTHAYEQYF.

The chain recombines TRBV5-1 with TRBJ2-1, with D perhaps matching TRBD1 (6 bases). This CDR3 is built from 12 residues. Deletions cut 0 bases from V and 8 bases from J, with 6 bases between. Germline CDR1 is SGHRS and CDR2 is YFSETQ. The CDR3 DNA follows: TGCGCCAGCAGCTTGGCAGGGGATGAGCAGTTCTTC. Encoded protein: CASSLAGDEQFF.

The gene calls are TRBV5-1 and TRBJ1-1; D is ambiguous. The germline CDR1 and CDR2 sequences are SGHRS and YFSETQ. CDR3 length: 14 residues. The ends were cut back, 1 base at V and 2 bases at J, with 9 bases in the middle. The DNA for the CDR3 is TGCGCCAGCAGCTTGAGGGCAGGAAACACTGAAGCTTTCTTT. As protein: CASSLRAGNTEAFF.

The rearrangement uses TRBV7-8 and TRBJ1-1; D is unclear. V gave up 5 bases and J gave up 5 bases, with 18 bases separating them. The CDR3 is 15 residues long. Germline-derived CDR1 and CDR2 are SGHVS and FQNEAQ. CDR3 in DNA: TGTGCCAGCAGCCCACCTGGGGTCCCGAGGACTGAAGCTTTCTTT. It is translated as CASSPPGVPRTEAFF.

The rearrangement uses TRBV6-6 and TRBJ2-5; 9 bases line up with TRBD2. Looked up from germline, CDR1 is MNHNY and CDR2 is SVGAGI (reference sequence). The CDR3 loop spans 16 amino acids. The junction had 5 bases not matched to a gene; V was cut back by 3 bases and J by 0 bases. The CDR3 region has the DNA TGTGCCAGCAGTTATTATACTAGCGGGCACCAAGAGACCCAGTACTTC. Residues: CASSYYTSGHQETQYF.

The CDR3 nucleotides read TGTGCCAGCAGCCCGGGGCAGGTCGCCAGGGTGGGTTCACCCCTCCACTTT. Protein product: CASSPGQVARVGSPLHF. The rearrangement links TRBV5-6 to TRBJ1-6, with a possible D match to TRBD1 (5 bases). The CDR3 sequence is 17 residues long. CDR1 and CDR2 from the germline V gene are SGHDT and YYEEEE. The ends were cut back, 4 bases at V and 9 bases at J, with 23 bases in the middle.

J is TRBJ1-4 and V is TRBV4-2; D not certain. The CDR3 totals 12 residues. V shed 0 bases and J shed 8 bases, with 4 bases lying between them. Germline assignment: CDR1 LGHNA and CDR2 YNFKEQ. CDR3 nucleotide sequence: TGTGCCAGCAGCCAAGATCACGAAAAACTGTTTTTT. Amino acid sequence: CASSQDHEKLFF.

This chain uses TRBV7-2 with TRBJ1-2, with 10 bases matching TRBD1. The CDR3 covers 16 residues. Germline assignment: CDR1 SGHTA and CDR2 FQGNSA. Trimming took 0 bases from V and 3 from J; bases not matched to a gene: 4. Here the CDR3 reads CASSLASGQGDYGYTF. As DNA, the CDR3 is TGTGCCAGCAGCTTAGCAAGCGGACAGGGGGACTATGGCTACACCTTC.

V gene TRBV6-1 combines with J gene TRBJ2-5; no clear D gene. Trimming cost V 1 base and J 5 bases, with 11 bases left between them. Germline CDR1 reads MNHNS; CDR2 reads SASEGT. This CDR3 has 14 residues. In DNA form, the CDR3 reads TGTGCCAGCAGTGAAGACCCCCGGTTTGAGACCCAGTACTTC. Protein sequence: CASSEDPRFETQYF.

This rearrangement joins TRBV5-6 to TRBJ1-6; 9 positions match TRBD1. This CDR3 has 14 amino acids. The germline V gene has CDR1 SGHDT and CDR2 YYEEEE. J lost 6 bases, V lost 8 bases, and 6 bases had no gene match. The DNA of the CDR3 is TGTGCCAGTAAAAGGGACAGGGCTAATTCACCCCTCCACTTT. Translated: CASKRDRANSPLHF.

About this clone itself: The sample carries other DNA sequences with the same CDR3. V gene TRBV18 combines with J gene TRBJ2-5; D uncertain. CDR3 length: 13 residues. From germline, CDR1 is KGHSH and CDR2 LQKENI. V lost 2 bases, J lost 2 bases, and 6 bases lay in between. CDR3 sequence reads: CASSPTGQETQYF. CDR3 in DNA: TGTGCCAGCTCACCAACCGGGCAAGAGACCCAGTACTTC.

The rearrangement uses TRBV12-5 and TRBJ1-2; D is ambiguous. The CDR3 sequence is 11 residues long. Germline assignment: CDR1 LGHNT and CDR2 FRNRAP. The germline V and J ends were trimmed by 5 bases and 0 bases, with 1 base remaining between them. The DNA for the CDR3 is TGTGCTAGTGGTGCTAACTATGGCTACACCTTC. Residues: CASGANYGYTF.